The TCR beta chain described here comes from a study of cytomegalovirus exposure and HLA in healthy donors. V lost 3 bases, J lost 8 bases, and 10 bases lay in between. CDR1 is GTSNPN, CDR2 SVGIG, per germline (reference sequence). This CDR3 spans 12 amino acids. PCR employed 60 Vbeta and 13 Jbeta primers. The protocol was immunoSEQ multiplex PCR, while the TCRdb copy is restricted to in-frame clones and leaves out a portion. Altogether about 160,000 clones are present, less than 85% being singletons, with the ten largest covering 3.5% to 5%. This chain links TRBV30 with TRBJ2-2; no clear D. The receptor was derived from a man aged 35-49 years in good health and CMV-seronegative. The source material was PBMCs. The CDR3, as DNA: TGTGCCTGGAGCCATTCCATTGGGGAGCTGTTTTTT. This codes for CAWSHSIGELFF.